What follows describes a single T cell receptor (beta chain). The table lists this clone with a count of one. Its antigen target is currently unknown. Base qualities are not recorded, but no much larger clone differs from it by a single base. This sample is part of a study of cytomegalovirus exposure and HLA in healthy donors (dated by TCRdb to the late 2010s). About the full investigation: In an earlier analysis of approximately 500 of the donors, around 300 Gb of sequence data and 120 million or so unique TCR beta sequences from roughly 180 million T cells were reported. In addition to the first cohort of approximately 650 subjects, a separate validation cohort of some 120 different subjects was used. A later genetic analysis used genome-wide SNP genotypes for about 55% of the 666 donors, treating that subset as a discovery cohort. Donor age, sex, ethnicity and CMV serostatus were compiled alongside the repertoire data. The number of donors typed differed by locus, with roughly 629-640 for A, B, C, DRB1 and DQB1, roughly 520 for DQA1, 600 to 610 for DPA1, and under 490 for DPB1. Because of strong linkage in the cohort, roughly five DR-DQ haplotypes were treated as single units for association and clustering. An earlier analysis of 450 to 750 of the donors used high-throughput TCR beta sequencing to judge whether each TCR beta V gene segment behaved as functional or pseudogenic. The genetic ancestry cluster associated with self-reported Caucasian donors included over 80% of the 398 genotyped donors. Rather than drawing on any new phenotypic data, the later analysis identified candidate immune exposures from TCR beta sequences and the way those sequences occurred across donors. To predict cytomegalovirus infection status, the study combined high-throughput TCR immunosequencing, statistical association of individual TCRs with disease status, and machine learning. Every repertoire in the discovery cohort had been generated on one and the same sequencing platform. Using immunosequencing, the study profiled T cell repertoires from 500 to 800 subjects and related those repertoires to cytomegalovirus serostatus. In a later analysis, previously published TCR beta repertoires from 670 or so donors were re-analyzed and high-resolution HLA genotyping was added so that TCR occurrence patterns could be studied. HLA typing included class I and class II loci at four-digit resolution. The study aimed to test whether cataloging public T cell receptors could reveal signatures of past pathogen exposure. On average, around 200,000 unique TCR beta nucleotide sequences were sequenced per donor among a few hundred genotyped donors of the cohort, with 15% to 20% of those sequences being non-productive. An early release covering roughly 600 HLA-typed donors comprised approximately 300 gigabases of sequencing data and tens of millions of unique TCR sequences. Broader findings and caveats from the paper: A further reported finding was that TCR beta sequences accurately predicted the HLA-A and HLA-B alleles for most subjects in the first cohort. A total of 150 to 200 TCR beta chains were listed by the study as associated with cytomegalovirus. A cluster of highly shared sequence variants was judged likely to represent a technical artifact of the sequencing pipeline. A few of the identified cytomegalovirus-associated TCR beta chains were confirmed in vitro to be specific for cytomegalovirus antigens. Cytomegalovirus status was reported to be diagnosed by the classifier with high specificity and sensitivity in both the original and validation cohorts. When HLA alleles, especially DR and DQ, strongly co-occurred, attributing TCR associations to individual alleles was difficult. In an earlier analysis of approximately 590 of the donors, most TCR beta V segments were observed in productive rearrangements about 87% or about 30% of the time, broadly matching IMGT annotations. The authors suggested that the approach could potentially be generalized to other disease states and immunological phenotypes. Because HLA typing was unavailable for some donors at each locus, only the typed subset was used in association tests. In a later analysis, several top co-occurrence clusters were reported to appear linked to parvovirus B19, influenza, CMV and Epstein-Barr virus. In a later analysis, some 17,000 TCR beta sequences were associated with specific HLA alleles at a false discovery rate of 0.05. A later genetic analysis reported fewer N-insertions in productive TCRs among donors in an Asian-associated ancestry cluster than the roughly 700-donor mean. Most CMV-associated TCR beta chains appeared to be HLA-restricted in a later analysis, and the HLA associations seemed to be driven largely by CMV exposure. Sequencing depth was assumed to be roughly uniform across donors in the presence/absence analyses, though that assumption may not hold. Correlated functional status among segregating V segments might reflect linkage disequilibrium, but an unknown experimental factor could not be ruled out. Most TCR sequences were observed very rarely across donors, whereas some public TCRs were present in many individuals. According to a later analysis, TCR association rates differed among HLA loci, with DRB1 alleles showing the most associated TCRs and HLA-C alleles showing the fewest. Over 15 rarely observed V segments, including chromosome 9 orphons, were excluded from the earlier analysis of some 590 of the donors because counts were too low. A later genetic analysis associated a missense DCLRE1C variant with V-gene and J-gene trimming of TCR beta chains, and an independent cohort replicated the association. Only TCR beta chains were sequenced in this cohort, and the absence of alpha or paired-chain data limited detectable features. For the cohort, immune exposure information was limited to CMV serostatus. In a later analysis, HLA-associated TCR beta chains showed more clonal expansion and lower generation probabilities than non-associated chains that were equally common.

The cohort consisted of 600 to 700 healthy bone marrow donors. Cohort members were all nominally healthy when sampled, although unrecorded immune exposures were likely present. The donor was CMV seronegative and belonged to the group of 352 seronegative cohort members. Each donor provided a peripheral blood sample, and peripheral blood mononuclear cells were used for TCR beta sequencing. Genomic DNA extraction from the blood cell samples was performed with the Qiagen DNeasy Blood Extraction Kit. Library generation was performed with the immunoSEQ multiplex PCR assay. For the multiplex PCR, a mixture combining 60 forward primers for TCR Vbeta segments and 13 reverse primers for TCR Jbeta segments was used. Amplification of the CDR3 region of rearranged TCR beta genes was performed with a multiplex PCR assay on genomic DNA. Amplified TCR beta libraries were sequenced as 87-base-pair reads on the Illumina HiSeq System. On the authors' methods: In a later analysis, 80 million or so unique TCR beta chains were counted across the 666 repertoires, and some 10 million of these chains were shared by at least two donors. Raw reads were error-corrected and collapsed into unique sequences with a nearest-neighbor algorithm that merged closely related sequences to remove PCR and sequencing errors. Alignment of CDR3 sequences to IMGT reference sequences was used to assign V, D and J gene segments. Each retained sequence needed at least a six-nucleotide match to both a V gene segment and a J gene segment. Rearrangements were classified as productive when the CDR3 lacked stop codons and remained in frame with V and J, and all other rearrangements were classified as non-productive. CDR3 was defined according to IMGT convention as the region running from the second conserved V-encoded cysteine to the conserved J-encoded phenylalanine. The earlier analysis of about 610 of the donors excluded sequences that lacked an unambiguous match to a single V gene segment. In an earlier analysis of several hundred of the donors, V segments were called functional above 56.7% productive rearrangements and were called segregating when the between-donor standard deviation exceeded 5%. A statistical classification framework was built for diagnosing cytomegalovirus status from the catalog of TCR beta chain sequences. In a later analysis, TCR nucleotide sequences were compared against IMGT/GENE-DB human TR gene sequences so that V and J genes could be assigned. In a later analysis, CDR3 sequences and most-parsimonious VDJ recombination scenarios were assigned using the TCRdist pipeline. In a later analysis, every TCR beta chain was defined by the combination of its CDR3 amino acid sequence and its V-gene family, and reads without a unique V-gene family were dropped. In a later analysis, nearly 600 highly shared, low-generation-probability nucleotide sequences were removed to address suspected cross-contamination and a sequencing artifact. In a later analysis, a clonal expansion index for each public chain was calculated from normalized within-repertoire ranks of inferred template counts. In a later analysis, generation probabilities were computed using a VDJ recombination model fitted to out-of-frame rearrangements, and the results were checked against IGoR. In a later analysis, hypergeometric tests were used to score TCR-TCR, TCR-HLA and TCR-CMV co-occurrence, with a repertoire-size bias correction applied to TCR pairs. A later analysis estimated false discovery rates by permuting HLA or CMV assignments 20 times. In a later analysis, co-occurring TCRs were grouped with DBSCAN, and TCRdist sequence similarity was added when clustering was performed within HLA-allele-positive subsets. Repertoires with fewer than 30,000 or more than 120,000 public chains were left out of co-occurrence clustering, as were several repertoires with anomalous nucleotide sharing. TCRdb mirrors the immuneACCESS table, restricted to in-frame sequences. Some clones are absent from its copies; in checked studies, under half trace to an unresolved V gene, and the reason for the others is unknown. V and J calls and clone size are given by that table; D and trimming were obtained from the DNA. For this sample there are 90,000 to 120,000 clones; roughly 80% appear just once. The ten top clones hold 2% to 2.5% of the sample.

The sequence was collected from a man under 40 in good health and CMV-seronegative. Sequencing was carried out using PBMCs.

The CDR3 has the sequence CAWGTGEGNTIYF. The DNA is as follows: TGTGCCTGGGGGACAGGGGAAGGAAACACCATATATTTT. The chain is encoded by TRBV30 joined to TRBJ1-3; TRBD1 fits 10 bases in the junction. From its cysteine to its phenylalanine, the CDR3 spans 13 amino acids. CDR3 DNA is the only sequence kept; it has 39 bases, read in frame from the first base. Clipping removes 5 bases from V and 4 bases from J, with 2 as the unmatched junction base count. CDR1 and CDR2, per the germline V gene (reference sequence), are GTSNPN and SVGIG. Where the CDR3 stops, the reference TRBV30 and TRBJ1-3 genes take over; the full variable domain is SQTIHQWPATLVQPVGSPLSLECTVEGTSNPNLYWYRQAAGRGLQLLFYSVGIGQISSEVPQNLSASRPQDRQFILSSKKLLLSDSGFYLCAWGTGEGNTIYFGEGSWLTVV.